A selection of T cell receptor beta chains follows, all from one sample in a study of shared clonotypes between healthy human individuals. Assay: immunoSEQ multiplex PCR; the TCRdb copy retains only in-frame clones and omits some. The table records approximately 2,300,000 clones, around 90% of them present only once. Sequencing was performed on naive CD4+ T cells from PBMCs. These receptors came from a man younger than 35 in good health. Some clones in this sample may be carry-over from other donors' samples. Both conserved end residues are part of each CDR3. A D gene is named only where the DNA matches it firmly.

>TRBV15|TRBD2|14|TRBJ2-1
CATLGTKGYNEQFF
>TRBV19|TRBD1|16|TRBJ2-1
CASSPDRGPLYNEQFF
>TRBV11-1|TRBD2|15|TRBJ2-1
CASSLALAGHNEQFF
>TRBV7-9|TRBD2|15|TRBJ2-5
CASSFWLAGEETQYF
>TRBV11-2|.|12|TRBJ2-7
CASSFAEYEQYF
>TRBV11-2|.|14|TRBJ1-2
CASSLGRRNYGYTF
>TRBV30|TRBD1|16|TRBJ2-2
CAWSVAGTGGAGELFF
>TRBV9|.|14|TRBJ2-5
CASSPGASGETQYF
>TRBV4-1|.|14|TRBJ2-3
CASSQVGIRDTQYF
>TRBV29-1|TRBD1|15|TRBJ2-1
CSAGQGLSSYNEQFF
>TRBV9|.|14|TRBJ2-2
CASSPRTGAGELFF
>TRBV14|TRBD2|17|TRBJ2-7
CASSHMTSGASLYEQYF
>TRBV28|.|17|TRBJ2-4
CASSLAKGRFMVDIQYF
>TRBV6-1|.|14|TRBJ1-2
CASSEAHLGHGYTF
>TRBV19|.|13|TRBJ2-4
CASSIAGSDIQYF
>TRBV9|.|16|TRBJ1-3
CASSVGLGISGNTIYF
>TRBV6-6|.|15|TRBJ1-5
CASSPPAGRNQPQHF
>TRBV7-9|.|14|TRBJ1-3
CAPGQIGSGNTIYF
>TRBV5-1|.|12|TRBJ1-1
CASSLNGEGAFF
>TRBV5-4|TRBD2|16|TRBJ2-2
CASSPGTSGFTGELFF
>TRBV5-1|.|13|TRBJ1-1
CASSLTPNTEAFF
>TRBV18|.|16|TRBJ2-7
CASSPPGAGEYSEQYF
>TRBV30|.|13|TRBJ1-3
CAWSVSFQNTIYF
>TRBV6-6|.|13|TRBJ2-7
CASQNAENYEQYF
>TRBV11-2|.|12|TRBJ1-1
CASSLPGAEAFF
>TRBV10-3|TRBD2|15|TRBJ2-3
CAISPGAGAGDTQYF
>TRBV5-6|.|13|TRBJ1-2
CASSLGRVGGYTF
>TRBV19|.|15|TRBJ1-1
CASSLRTVLNTEAFF
>TRBV5-1|.|15|TRBJ2-1
CASSYTSLSYNEQFF
>TRBV18|.|15|TRBJ1-1
CASSPTGAGNTEAFF
>TRBV7-2|.|13|TRBJ2-3
CASSLPTTFLQYF